A single sample is the source of the 18 T cell receptor beta chains below, sequenced in a study of cytomegalovirus exposure and HLA in healthy donors. The PCR used 60 Vbeta and 13 Jbeta primers. The data were produced by immunoSEQ multiplex PCR, yet TCRdb's version contains in-frame clones alone and is incomplete. The profile shows roughly 200,000 clones, over 75% of them singletons. The material sequenced was PBMCs. These receptors were obtained from a man in his sixties in good health and CMV-seronegative.

For this clone: Other DNA variants within this sample encode the same CDR3. The chain couples TRBV7-6 to TRBJ2-3; TRBD2 is a possible D gene (6 bases). The V end lost 1 base, the J end lost 2 bases, and 13 bases lay between the germline ends. The germline V gene has CDR1 SGHVS and CDR2 FNYEAQ. The CDR3 length is 16 residues. Here the CDR3 reads CASSLGSGGPTDTQYF. The DNA for the CDR3 is TGTGCCAGCAGCTTAGGGTCAGGAGGGCCCACAGATACGCAGTATTTT.

The rearrangement links TRBV7-8 to TRBJ1-1; D uncertain. Germline CDR1 is SGHVS and CDR2 is FQNEAQ. The V end was cut by 1 base, the J end by 0 bases, with 9 bases between. CDR3 length: 15 amino acids. The CDR3: CASSLDYAVNTEAFF. Here the CDR3 DNA reads TGTGCCAGCAGCTTAGATTATGCGGTGAACACTGAAGCTTTCTTT.

This clone is a singleton in its sample. Written as DNA, the CDR3 is TGCGCCAGCAGTGTCCGTGCGCGGGGGCAAGAGACCCAGTACTTC. This codes for CASSVRARGQETQYF. The rearrangement uses TRBV5-1 and TRBJ2-5, with 7 bases lining up with TRBD2. V lost 5 bases and J lost 2; bases outside the gene matches: 9. CDR1 SGHRS and CDR2 YFSETQ come from the germline V gene. The CDR3 spans 15 residues.

For this clone: At one of its ends the junction is not consistent with the germline gene, which may arise from a read error. The CDR3 sequence is CASSRVGENGYPF. The CDR3 DNA reads TGTGCCAGCAGCCGGGTGGGAGAAAATGGCTACCCCTTC. The chain has TRBV6-6 and TRBJ1-2; D is undetermined. The germline CDR1 and CDR2 sequences are MNHNY and SVGAGI (reference sequence). The CDR3 extends over 13 amino acids.

This rearrangement joins TRBV29-1 to TRBJ1-2; the D is unclear. The V gene's germline CDR1 is SQVTM and CDR2 ANQGSEA. The CDR3 covers 12 residues. Between the trimmed V and J ends, which lost 0 bases and 5 bases, there was a span of 7 bases. This CDR3 is CSVEETAYGYTF. The CDR3 coding sequence is TGCAGCGTTGAAGAAACAGCTTATGGCTACACCTTC. The variable domain in full, completed from reference TRBV29-1 and TRBJ1-2, reads SAVISQKPSRDICQRGTSLTIQCQVDSQVTMMFWYRQQPGQSLTLIATANQGSEATYESGFVIDKFPISRPNLTFSTLTVSNMSPEDSSIYLCSVEETAYGYTFGSGTRLTVV.

The chain is built from TRBV5-1 and TRBJ1-1; possibly TRBD1 for D (5 bases). Germline CDR1 is SGHRS and CDR2 is YFSETQ. This CDR3 is 14 amino acids long. Trimming pared 1 base from V and 4 bases from J, leaving 11 bases between. The CDR3 region has the DNA TGCGCCAGCAGCTTGCAGGGATCCGGCACTGAAGCTTTCTTT. Protein sequence: CASSLQGSGTEAFF.

The chain uses TRBV28 and TRBJ1-2; maybe TRBD1 (6 bases). V lost 8 bases, J lost 4 bases, and 20 bases lay in between. In germline, CDR1 is MDHEN, CDR2 SYDVKM. This CDR3 has 15 amino acids. In DNA, the CDR3 is TGTGCCAGCGGTCGGAAGGGGGACGGCGGCTATGGCTACACCTTC. Translation gives CASGRKGDGGYGYTF.

The chain combines TRBV7-9 with TRBJ1-1, with a tentative D call TRBD1 (5 bases). This CDR3 is built from 13 residues. From germline, CDR1 is SEHNR and CDR2 FQNEAQ (reference sequence). V lost 1 base, J lost 10 bases, and 13 bases lay in between. CDR3 in amino acids: CASSLVLGAGAFF. CDR3 in DNA: TGTGCCAGCAGCTTAGTATTAGGGGCCGGAGCTTTCTTT.

V gene TRBV7-8 combines with J gene TRBJ2-7, with 7 bases aligning to TRBD1. Germline V gene data show CDR1 as SGHVS and CDR2 as FQNEAQ. The CDR3 covers 17 residues. Trimming took 1 base from V and 3 from J; bases not matched to a gene: 12. CDR3 in amino acids: CASSLEGRDSIYYEQYF. CDR3 in DNA: TGTGCCAGCAGCTTAGAGGGTCGGGACAGTATATACTACGAGCAGTACTTC. The full variable domain, in which reference TRBV7-8 and TRBJ2-7 provide the parts outside the CDR3, is GAGVSQSPRYKVAKRGQDVALRCDPISGHVSLFWYQQALGQGPEFLTYFQNEAQLDKSGLPSDRFFAERPEGSVSTLKIQRTQQEDSAVYLCASSLEGRDSIYYEQYFGPGTRLTVT.

The chain combines TRBV29-1 with TRBJ1-2; D gene ambiguous. The CDR3 is made up of 12 amino acids. V lost 4 bases and J 2 bases, leaving 8 bases between the germline ends. Germline CDR1 SQVTM, CDR2 ANQGSEA. The CDR3 loop is CSVGTGNYGYTF. The CDR3 region has the DNA TGCAGCGTTGGGACGGGGAACTATGGCTACACCTTC.

The chain recombines TRBV29-1 with TRBJ1-2; D ambiguous. The V gene lost 5 bases and the J gene lost 6 bases, with 13 bases spanning the gap. CDR3 length: 12 amino acids. From germline, CDR1 is SQVTM and CDR2 ANQGSEA. The chain's CDR3 is CSVQEGKDGYTF. The CDR3 DNA reads as TGCAGCGTTCAGGAAGGAAAGGATGGCTACACCTTC.

The chain links TRBV4-1 to TRBJ2-1; possible D gene TRBD2, 6 bases. Germline-derived CDR1 and CDR2 are MGHRA and YSYEKL. V lost 4 bases and J lost 9, with 25 bases in between. This CDR3 comprises 17 residues. CDR3 in DNA: TGCGCCAGCAGCCCCCCTTGGGGGTGGAGGGCGGTCAGTGAGCAGTTCTTC. It translates to CASSPPWGWRAVSEQFF.

The V call is TRBV7-6, the J call TRBJ2-3, with TRBD2 matching over 10 bases. Germline V gene sequence: CDR1 SGHVS, CDR2 FNYEAQ. This CDR3 comprises 15 residues. Unmatched junction bases numbered 2, after V lost 1 base and J lost 4 bases. CDR3 in DNA: TGTGCCAGCAGCTTAGGACTAGCGGGTCCAGATACGCAGTATTTT. It specifies CASSLGLAGPDTQYF.

The chain uses TRBV25-1 and TRBJ1-1; possible D gene TRBD1, 5 bases. Germline V gene lookup returns CDR1 MGHDK and CDR2 SYGVNS. This CDR3 has 12 amino acids. V lost 6 bases and J lost 5, with 10 bases in between. The CDR3 here is CASSGGGTEAFF. CDR3 nucleotide sequence: TGTGCCAGCAGCGGGGGGGGGACTGAAGCTTTCTTT.

CDR3 nucleotide sequence: TGTGCCAGCAGCGTAGGGGAGGGAGCAATCTACACCTTC. Translation: CASSVGEGAIYTF. The chain combines TRBV9 with TRBJ1-2; the D is unclear. The V end was cut by 0 bases, the J end by 10 bases, with 13 bases between. The CDR3 is 13 amino acids. Germline V gives CDR1 SGDLS, CDR2 YYNGEE.

This clone has just one count. The chain joins TRBV5-1 to TRBJ2-1, with D possibly being TRBD2 (6 bases). Germline-derived CDR1 and CDR2 are SGHRS and YFSETQ. The CDR3 contains 14 residues. Trimming removed 2 bases at V and 3 bases at J, with 9 bases between. CDR3 bases: TGCGCCAGCAGCTTCCGGGACTTCTACAATGAGCAGTTCTTC. Translation: CASSFRDFYNEQFF.

This chain connects TRBV28 to TRBJ2-3, with 12 bases lining up with TRBD2. Germline V lookup: CDR1 MDHEN, CDR2 SYDVKM. The ends lost 2 bases at V and 4 bases at J; junction bases unmatched: 13. This CDR3 is built from 19 residues. For the CDR3, the DNA is TGTGCCAGCAGTTTAGGGACTAGCGGGCCTGGTTGGAGGGCAGATACGCAGTATTTT. It translates to CASSLGTSGPGWRADTQYF.

CDR3 sequence: CASSPAQGARAGDTQYF. For the CDR3, the DNA is TGTGCCAGCAGCCCGGCACAGGGGGCGCGTGCAGGAGATACGCAGTATTTT. The chain uses TRBV11-3 and TRBJ2-3, with 9 bases identical to TRBD1. The V gene's germline CDR1 is SGHNT and CDR2 YENEEA. V dropped 5 bases and J dropped 5; count of bases not matched to a gene: 14. CDR3 size: 17 residues.